This TCR beta chain was obtained from a study of T cells in Graves' hyperthyroidism and ophthalmopathy. Roughly 10 ml of fresh peripheral blood supplied the PBMCs. The germline V gene encodes CDR1 SGHRS and CDR2 YFSETQ. This CDR3 spans 14 amino acids. A note on this clonotype: A much larger clone is a single base away; this may be a read error.

TCR beta CDR3 regions were amplified from RNA transcripts. A first-round RT-PCR of the TCR CDR3 used the HTBI primer set. One entry per CDR3 protein results from TCRdb running MiXCR on the multiplex PCR reads. The top ten clones hold under 30% of a sample with approximately 380,000 distinct CDR3 sequences, over 13% of them seen once. V gene TRBV5-1 combines with J gene TRBJ1-1, with a weak D call TRBD1 (5 bases). The sample taken for sequencing was blood. The TCR sequence derives from a man over 45 with Graves' ophthalmopathy. CDR3 in amino acids: CASSPRQKNTGAFF. As DNA, the CDR3 is TGCGCCAGCAGCCCCCGACAGAAGAACACTGGAGCTTTCTTT.